Listed below are T cell receptor beta chains from one sample, sequenced in a study of T cell clones after liver transplantation. Clones were read by immunoSEQ multiplex PCR, and TCRdb kept only the in-frame ones, dropping some. The sample lists around 51,000 clones, less than 90% seen once, with 14% in the top ten. The specimen comprised CD8+ T cells from blood, sampled 12 months after liver transplant. The receptors stem from a human patient who received a liver transplant. Some T cells may have come from the graft donor. Each CDR3 is given with its conserved first and last residue. The D gene is left open where the match is weak. Expanded clones get a size class; other rows say once, few or many, or leave the size out.

J gene: TRBJ1-5
D gene: NA
V gene: TRBV4-1
clone size: NA
CDR3 DNA: TGCGCCAGCAGCCAAGACTGGAATCAGCCCCAGCATTTT
CDR3 protein: CASSQDWNQPQHF

J gene: TRBJ1-1
D gene: NA
V gene: TRBV5-1
clone size: NA
CDR3 DNA: TGCGCCAGCAGCCCCTCGACAGGAGTGAACACTGAAGCTTTCTTT
CDR3 protein: CASSPSTGVNTEAFF

J gene: TRBJ1-2
D gene: NA
V gene: TRBV2
clone size: NA
CDR3 DNA: TGTGCCAGCAGTGAAATCACGGGGCCCACATACTATGGCTACACCTTC
CDR3 protein: CASSEITGPTYYGYTF

J gene: TRBJ1-1
D gene: NA
V gene: TRBV27
clone size: NA
CDR3 DNA: TGTGCCAGCAGTTTACACAGCCTTAACACTGAAGCTTTCTTT
CDR3 protein: CASSLHSLNTEAFF

J gene: TRBJ2-1
D gene: TRBD1
V gene: TRBV19
clone size: NA
CDR3 DNA: TGTGCCAGTAGTATGTCAGGGGGCCCCTACAATGAGCAGTTCTTC
CDR3 protein: CASSMSGGPYNEQFF

J gene: TRBJ1-1
D gene: NA
V gene: TRBV28
clone size: NA
CDR3 DNA: TGTGCCAGCAGTTTCCCTACTACAGAGAACACTGAAGCTTTCTTT
CDR3 protein: CASSFPTTENTEAFF

J gene: TRBJ2-7
D gene: NA
V gene: TRBV27
clone size: NA
CDR3 DNA: TGTGCCAGCAGTTTCTCCGGGACTTCCCCTGGCGAGCAGTACTTC
CDR3 protein: CASSFSGTSPGEQYF

J gene: TRBJ1-5
D gene: NA
V gene: TRBV28
clone size: NA
CDR3 DNA: TGTGCCAGCAGCCCCGGGGTATGGGGGAGCAATCAGCCCCAGCATTTT
CDR3 protein: CASSPGVWGSNQPQHF

J gene: TRBJ2-1
D gene: TRBD2
V gene: TRBV4-1
clone size: NA
CDR3 DNA: TGCGCCAGCAGCCAAGAGCTAGCGGATTCCAATGAGCAGTTCTTC
CDR3 protein: CASSQELADSNEQFF

J gene: TRBJ1-1
D gene: NA
V gene: TRBV28
clone size: NA
CDR3 DNA: TGTGCCAGCACCTCCCGGGAGGGCGTGGGCACTGAAGCTTTCTTT
CDR3 protein: CASTSREGVGTEAFF

J gene: TRBJ2-5
D gene: TRBD2
V gene: TRBV13
clone size: NA
CDR3 DNA: TGTGCCAGCAATCTACTAGCGTTCCAAGAGACCCAGTACTTC
CDR3 protein: CASNLLAFQETQYF

J gene: TRBJ2-2
D gene: NA
V gene: TRBV6-4
clone size: many
CDR3 DNA: TGTGCCAGCAGTGAAGAGAACACCGGGGAGCTGTTTTTT
CDR3 protein: CASSEENTGELFF

J gene: TRBJ2-1
D gene: NA
V gene: TRBV9
clone size: few
CDR3 DNA: TGTGCCAGCAGCGTGTGGGAGACCCCCTACAATGAGCAGTTCTTC
CDR3 protein: CASSVWETPYNEQFF

J gene: TRBJ2-1
D gene: NA
V gene: TRBV5-1
clone size: NA
CDR3 DNA: TGCGCCAGCAGCTTATCTGACCCAACCTACAATGAGCAGTTCTTC
CDR3 protein: CASSLSDPTYNEQFF

J gene: TRBJ1-2
D gene: NA
V gene: TRBV28
clone size: NA
CDR3 DNA: TGTGCCAGCAGTTTGCAGGGTGGCGGCTACACCTTC
CDR3 protein: CASSLQGGGYTF

J gene: TRBJ2-1
D gene: NA
V gene: TRBV11-3
clone size: NA
CDR3 DNA: TGTGCCAGCAGCTTAGAGCGAAACTCCTACAATGAGCAGTTCTTC
CDR3 protein: CASSLERNSYNEQFF

J gene: TRBJ2-7
D gene: NA
V gene: TRBV7-2
clone size: NA
CDR3 DNA: TGTGCCAGCACCTTACTCCAGGGAGAGCAGTACTTC
CDR3 protein: CASTLLQGEQYF

J gene: TRBJ2-7
D gene: NA
V gene: TRBV21-1
clone size: NA
CDR3 DNA: TGTGCCAGCAGCAAGGGTTCAACCTACGAGCAGTACTTC
CDR3 protein: CASSKGSTYEQYF

J gene: TRBJ2-5
D gene: NA
V gene: TRBV28
clone size: NA
CDR3 DNA: TGTGCCAGCAGTTTACCGGGGTCCTACCAAGAGACCCAGTACTTC
CDR3 protein: CASSLPGSYQETQYF

J gene: TRBJ1-2
D gene: NA
V gene: TRBV2
clone size: NA
CDR3 DNA: TGTGCCAGCAGTGAAGCGAAAGTCCGGGGAAATCATTATGGCTACACCTTC
CDR3 protein: CASSEAKVRGNHYGYTF

J gene: TRBJ2-5
D gene: NA
V gene: TRBV30
clone size: NA
CDR3 DNA: TGTGCTATGGCGGCCCAGTACTTC
CDR3 protein: CAMAAQYF

J gene: TRBJ2-7
D gene: NA
V gene: TRBV5-5
clone size: NA
CDR3 DNA: TGTGCCAGCACCGTAGGGTCTTCCTACGAGCAGTACTTC
CDR3 protein: CASTVGSSYEQYF

J gene: TRBJ2-3
D gene: NA
V gene: TRBV15
clone size: NA
CDR3 DNA: TGTGCCACCAGCAGAGAAGCGGATAACACAGATACGCAGTATTTT
CDR3 protein: CATSREADNTDTQYF

J gene: TRBJ1-1
D gene: NA
V gene: TRBV2
clone size: NA
CDR3 DNA: TGTGCCAGCAGTGAATACCCGGCGAGATGGAGGGGGGATGTGGTGAATAGAGCTTTCTTT
CDR3 protein: CASSEYPARWRGDVVNRAFF

J gene: TRBJ2-1
D gene: NA
V gene: TRBV19
clone size: NA
CDR3 DNA: TGTGCCAGTACGCTTGGGGCCCTACCAAACTACAATGAGCAGTTCTTC
CDR3 protein: CASTLGALPNYNEQFF

J gene: TRBJ2-3
D gene: NA
V gene: TRBV19
clone size: NA
CDR3 DNA: TGTGCCAGCCATCAGGGTATGACAGATACGCAGTATTTT
CDR3 protein: CASHQGMTDTQYF

J gene: TRBJ2-7
D gene: NA
V gene: TRBV6-5
clone size: NA
CDR3 DNA: TGTGCCAGCAGTTACTCAGCCTTCTACGAGCAGTACTTC
CDR3 protein: CASSYSAFYEQYF

J gene: TRBJ2-7
D gene: TRBD1
V gene: TRBV6-1
clone size: NA
CDR3 DNA: TGTGCCACCGAGGACAGGGGATTATCCTACGAGCAGTACTTC
CDR3 protein: CATEDRGLSYEQYF

J gene: TRBJ2-2
D gene: TRBD2
V gene: TRBV29-1
clone size: NA
CDR3 DNA: TGCAGCGTTGAAATGGGGAGGGACGGCGGGGAGCTGTTTTTT
CDR3 protein: CSVEMGRDGGELFF

J gene: TRBJ1-4
D gene: NA
V gene: TRBV19
clone size: NA
CDR3 DNA: TGTGCCACACTGGCTGAAAAACTGTTTTTT
CDR3 protein: CATLAEKLFF

J gene: TRBJ2-3
D gene: NA
V gene: TRBV11-3
clone size: NA
CDR3 DNA: TGTGCCAGCAGCCAAGGGAATACGCAGTATTTT
CDR3 protein: CASSQGNTQYF

J gene: TRBJ1-1
D gene: NA
V gene: TRBV9
clone size: NA
CDR3 DNA: TGTGCCAGCAGCCCCACTCCCGGGACATATGTGAACACTGAAGCTTTCTTT
CDR3 protein: CASSPTPGTYVNTEAFF

J gene: TRBJ1-2
D gene: NA
V gene: TRBV14
clone size: few
CDR3 DNA: TGTGCCAGCAGTGCGGGGCGCGCTATCTATGGCTACACCTTC
CDR3 protein: CASSAGRAIYGYTF

J gene: TRBJ1-5
D gene: TRBD1
V gene: TRBV28
clone size: once
CDR3 DNA: TGTGCCAGCAGTTATGACAGGGGACAACAGCCCCAGCATTTT
CDR3 protein: CASSYDRGQQPQHF

J gene: TRBJ2-2
D gene: NA
V gene: TRBV28
clone size: NA
CDR3 DNA: TGTGCCAGCAGTTTCAGGAACACCGGGGAGCTGTTTTTT
CDR3 protein: CASSFRNTGELFF

J gene: TRBJ1-1
D gene: NA
V gene: TRBV19
clone size: NA
CDR3 DNA: TGTGCCAGTAGTATGTGGGGTTCCACTGAAGCTTTCTTT
CDR3 protein: CASSMWGSTEAFF

J gene: TRBJ2-7
D gene: NA
V gene: TRBV27
clone size: NA
CDR3 DNA: TGTGCCAGCAGTTTAGGGGGAGGGGGGCCCCCCCCCTACGAGCAGTACTTC
CDR3 protein: CASSLGGGGPPPYEQYF

J gene: TRBJ2-7
D gene: NA
V gene: TRBV5-1
clone size: NA
CDR3 DNA: TGCGCCAGCAGCTTGTCTGCAGGTCCCTCCTACGAGCAGTACTTC
CDR3 protein: CASSLSAGPSYEQYF

J gene: TRBJ1-1
D gene: NA
V gene: TRBV19
clone size: NA
CDR3 DNA: TGTGCCAGTAGTGTCGGGACGGGCAATGAAGCTTTCTTT
CDR3 protein: CASSVGTGNEAFF

J gene: TRBJ2-7
D gene: NA
V gene: TRBV27
clone size: NA
CDR3 DNA: TGTGCCAGCAGTTTCGACTCAACCTACGAGCAGTACTTC
CDR3 protein: CASSFDSTYEQYF